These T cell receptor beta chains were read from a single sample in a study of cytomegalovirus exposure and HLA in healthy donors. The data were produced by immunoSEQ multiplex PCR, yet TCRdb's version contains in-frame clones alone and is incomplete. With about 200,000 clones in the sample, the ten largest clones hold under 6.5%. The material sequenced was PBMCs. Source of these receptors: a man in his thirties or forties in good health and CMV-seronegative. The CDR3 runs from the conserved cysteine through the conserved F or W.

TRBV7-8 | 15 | CASSPSGRGQETQYF
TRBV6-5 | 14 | CASSLGGAGQPQHF
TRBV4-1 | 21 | CASSHPISTSGVPVGANVLTF
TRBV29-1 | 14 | CSVDNVLGGGGAFF
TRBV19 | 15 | CASSIRTSDVYEQYF
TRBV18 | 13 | CASSDRDNYGYTF
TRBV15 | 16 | CATSLRSGTQFNEQFF
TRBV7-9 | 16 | CASSLVPGQGSYEQYF
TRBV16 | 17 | CASSQASGTGGYQPQHF
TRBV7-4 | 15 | CASSIRDRGQETQYF
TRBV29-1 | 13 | CSVAPPGWTEAFF
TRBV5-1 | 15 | CASSLGTETNYGYTF
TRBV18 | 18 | CASSTGGPGRYSNQPQHF
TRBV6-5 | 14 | CASSETGGYNEQYF
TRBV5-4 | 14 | CASSSGVSTDTQYF
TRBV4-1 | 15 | CASSQEAGQRQPQHF
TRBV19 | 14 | CASSIVDSDYEQYF